This T cell receptor (beta chain) was observed in a study of T cell repertoires in cytomegalovirus infection. Background on the study: Researchers turned to recently identified HLA-C-restricted CMV epitopes as well as well-studied HLA-B-restricted ones. It can be stated that public TCR beta signatures indicated CMV infection as well as a matching HLA type. Study observations and caveats: What dominated the ex vivo response were HLA-C-restricted CMV-specific TCR beta clonotypes.

This clonotype was observed a handful of times. As yet, its antigen is unknown. Each CDR3 protein gets one entry after TCRdb re-called the reads with MiXCR. Found here are fewer than 650,000 distinct CDR3 sequences, about 40% of them singletons; the top ten hold about half. The V gene's germline CDR1 is LGHNT and CDR2 FRNRAP. V was pared by 2 bases and J by 5 bases, with 10 bases of the junction left unmatched. The CDR3 contains 16 residues. The source material was cultured PBMCs, sampled from culture after CMV antigen stimulation. This receptor was identified in a human donor in good health (CMV status not recorded). Some clones in this sample may be carry-over from other donors' samples. This chain connects TRBV12-5 to TRBJ2-5; TRBD1 aligns across 8 bases. CDR3 nucleotide sequence: TGTGCTAGTGGTTTGAGCGGCAGGGGGCAAAATGAGACCCAGTACTTC. Protein product: CASGLSGRGQNETQYF.